This T cell receptor (beta chain) is drawn from a study of T cell repertoires in cytomegalovirus infection. This clonotype occurred a few times. The antigen is undetermined. In germline, CDR1 is DFQATT, CDR2 SNEGSKA (reference sequence). This CDR3 has 15 residues. The V segment lost 1 base and the J segment 0 bases; nucleotides outside the gene matches: 5. Overall study results and limits: The ex vivo response showed dominance by HLA-C-restricted CMV-specific TCR beta clonotypes. Totalled public TCR beta family frequency picked out people who carried CMV plus the relevant HLA.

TCRdb reprocessed the reads via MiXCR and lists one record per CDR3 protein. The data show some 150,000 distinct CDR3 sequences, with 23% seen just once and approximately 11% held by the top ten. This sequence was found in a human donor in good health (CMV status not recorded). Some clones in this sample may be carry-over from other donors' samples. The chain has TRBV20-1 and TRBJ2-5, with 7 bases that match TRBD1. Sample: PBMCs. The CDR3 DNA is TGCAGTGCTAGAGGGTGGGGGACAGACCAAGAGACCCAGTACTTC. Its translation: CSARGWGTDQETQYF.